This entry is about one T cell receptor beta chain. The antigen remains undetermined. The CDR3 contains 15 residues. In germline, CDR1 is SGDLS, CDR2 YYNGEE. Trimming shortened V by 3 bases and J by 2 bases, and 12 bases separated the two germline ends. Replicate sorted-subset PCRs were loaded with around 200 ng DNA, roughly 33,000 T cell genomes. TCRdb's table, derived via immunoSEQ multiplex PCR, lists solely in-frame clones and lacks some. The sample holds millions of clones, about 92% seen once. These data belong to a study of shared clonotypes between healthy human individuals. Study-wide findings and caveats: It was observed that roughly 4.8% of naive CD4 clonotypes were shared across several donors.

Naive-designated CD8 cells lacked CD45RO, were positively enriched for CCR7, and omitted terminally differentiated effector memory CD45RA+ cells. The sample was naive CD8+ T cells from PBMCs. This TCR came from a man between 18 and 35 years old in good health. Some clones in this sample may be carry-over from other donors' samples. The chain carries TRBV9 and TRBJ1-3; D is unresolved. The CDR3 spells CASSAQVVAGNTIYF. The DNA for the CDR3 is TGTGCCAGCAGCGCACAAGTAGTCGCTGGAAACACCATATATTTT.